This T cell receptor (beta chain) appears in the sequencing data of a study of T cell changes during pregnancy in multiple sclerosis. Germline values: CDR1 SEHNR, CDR2 FQNEAQ (reference sequence). The CDR3 consists of 15 residues. With V trimmed by 3 bases and J by 1 base, 4 bases remained unmatched. TCRdb's copy holds only in-frame clones and misses some; the assay was immunoSEQ multiplex PCR. This table holds 45,000 or so clones, approximately 91% found once. The source material was PBMCs (not recorded whether the cells were cultured). The receptor comes from a female donor with multiple sclerosis, enrolled in a pregnancy study. The rearrangement uses TRBV7-9 and TRBJ1-1; TRBD1 matches at 8 bases. The CDR3: CASSFQGAGNTEAFF. DNA for the CDR3: TGTGCCAGCAGCTTCCAGGGGGCTGGGAACACTGAAGCTTTCTTT.